This T cell receptor (beta chain) was identified in a study of blood T cell repertoires in COVID-19. Study background: The samples span acute and convalescent COVID-19 from the United States, Italy and Spain. The analysed material was cDNA or gDNA that came from T cells, B-cell-depleted T cells, or PBMCs.

Per the study methods: Reference gene primer amplification yielded estimated nucleated cell counts. Assay: immunoSEQ multiplex PCR; the TCRdb copy retains only in-frame clones and omits some. Clone size and V and J calls were adopted from that table, with D and trimming inferred from the DNA. This repertoire shows about 140,000 clones, about 90% found once; its top ten account for over 9.5%. Germline V gene sequence: CDR1 LNHDA, CDR2 SQIVND (reference sequence). V was trimmed by 5 bases and J by 4 bases, leaving 8 bases between them. The CDR3 runs to 12 residues. The TCR was taken from a man aged 50-60 years with active or convalescent COVID-19. The chain uses TRBV19 and TRBJ1-1; D not resolved. Sequencing was performed on peripheral blood. The chain's CDR3 is CASSFSSTEAFF. The CDR3 DNA follows: TGTGCCAGTAGTTTTAGTAGCACTGAAGCTTTCTTT.